This T cell receptor (beta chain) is drawn from a study of T cell responses to AZD1222 COVID-19 vaccine. Notes on the study in general: Of the AZD1222 recipients, only 5 or 6 were seropositive at baseline. No day 14 peak samples; only post-peak repertoires were characterized.

Trimming took off 6 bases at V and 4 bases at J, with 13 bases between the two ends. Germline V CDR1 and CDR2: SNHLY, FYNNEI. The CDR3 has 14 residues. Sequenced by immunoSEQ multiplex PCR; TCRdb stores in-frame clones only, minus some. This sample has 100,000 to 120,000 clones, with 85% to 90% found just once. About this clone: Its matching antigen is unknown.

This chain links TRBV2 with TRBJ1-5; tentative D call: TRBD1 (5 bases). This clonotype was obtained from an adult in good health. The sequenced sample was peripheral blood, obtained on day 0 of AZD1222 vaccination. For the CDR3, the DNA is TGTGCCAGCAGCCCGCAGGGCGGGAATCAGCCCCAGCATTTT. Protein: CASSPQGGNQPQHF.